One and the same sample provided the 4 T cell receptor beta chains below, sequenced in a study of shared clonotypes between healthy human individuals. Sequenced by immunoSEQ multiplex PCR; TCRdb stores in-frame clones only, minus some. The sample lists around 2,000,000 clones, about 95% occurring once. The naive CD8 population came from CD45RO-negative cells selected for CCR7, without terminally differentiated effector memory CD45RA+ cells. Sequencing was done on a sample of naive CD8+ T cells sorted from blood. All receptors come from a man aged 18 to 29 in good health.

In DNA, the CDR3 is TGTGCCAGCAGCGTAAACAGTAGGGGCACTGAAGCTTTCTTT. Protein: CASSVNSRGTEAFF. The V call is TRBV9, the J call TRBJ1-1, with D possibly matching TRBD1 (5 bases). The CDR3 extends over 14 amino acids. The germline V gene encodes CDR1 SGDLS and CDR2 YYNGEE. V dropped 1 base and J dropped 4 bases, with 11 bases sitting between them.

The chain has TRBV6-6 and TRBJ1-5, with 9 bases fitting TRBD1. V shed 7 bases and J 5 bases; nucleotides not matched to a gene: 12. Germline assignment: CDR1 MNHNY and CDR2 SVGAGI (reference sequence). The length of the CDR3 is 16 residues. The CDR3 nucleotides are TGTGCCAGCACAATTCAGGACAGGGGATGGGATCAGCCCCAGCATTTT. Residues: CASTIQDRGWDQPQHF.

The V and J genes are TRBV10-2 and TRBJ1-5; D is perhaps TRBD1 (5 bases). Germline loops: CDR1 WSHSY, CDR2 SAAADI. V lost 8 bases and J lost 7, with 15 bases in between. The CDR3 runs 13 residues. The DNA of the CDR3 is TGCGCCAGCTCCCCTGGGTGGGGCCAGCCCCAGCATTTT. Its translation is CASSPGWGQPQHF.

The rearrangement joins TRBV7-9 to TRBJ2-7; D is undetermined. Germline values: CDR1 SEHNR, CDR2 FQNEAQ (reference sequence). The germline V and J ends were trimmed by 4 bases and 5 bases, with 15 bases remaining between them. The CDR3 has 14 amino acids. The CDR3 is CASSYRAMGDEQYF. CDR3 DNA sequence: TGTGCCAGCAGCTACCGGGCCATGGGTGACGAGCAGTACTTC.